What follows are 7 T cell receptor beta chains derived from one specimen sequenced in a study of technical replicates of blood from four donors. Measured with immunoSEQ multiplex PCR; TCRdb has only the in-frame clones, and not every one. The data show over 85,000 clones, 95% to 96% seen once. Sequenced material: T cells isolated from PBMCs. The receptor set was obtained from a human donor in good health.

V usage is TRBV7-3 and J usage is TRBJ2-1, with 10 positions matching TRBD2. The CDR3 has 17 amino acids. CDR1 and CDR2 from the germline V gene are SGHTA and FQGTGA. The J segment lost 4 bases and the V segment lost 0 bases, leaving 6 bases of the junction unmatched. In nucleotides, the CDR3 is TGTGCCAGCAGCTTAACGCCTAGCGGGAGTGGGTACAATGAGCAGTTCTTC. This gives the protein CASSLTPSGSGYNEQFF.

The chain combines TRBV7-6 with TRBJ1-2; D remains ambiguous. The CDR3 is made up of 11 amino acids. Trimming took 1 base from V and 7 from J, leaving 4 bases between them. Germline V lookup: CDR1 SGHVS, CDR2 FNYEAQ. CDR3 in amino acids: CASSLGGGYTF. The CDR3 DNA is TGTGCCAGCAGCTTAGGAGGTGGCTACACCTTC.

The chain employs TRBV27 and TRBJ2-1, with D perhaps TRBD2 (5 bases). This CDR3 is built from 19 residues. Germline V lookup: CDR1 MNHEY, CDR2 SMNVEV (reference sequence). V lost 4 bases to trimming and J lost 10 bases, with 32 bases between them. The CDR3 loop reads CASSSDSKPMITRSREQFF. DNA of the CDR3: TGTGCCAGCAGTTCCGATTCAAAACCTATGATTACTAGGTCCCGCGAGCAGTTCTTC.

The CDR3 bases are TGTGCCAGCAGCGATAACAGGGGGTTTTACTATGGCTACACCTTC. This gives the protein CASSDNRGFYYGYTF. The rearrangement uses TRBV11-2 and TRBJ1-2; TRBD1 matches at 8 bases. The CDR3 is 15 residues long. Per the germline V gene, CDR1 is SGHAT and CDR2 is FQNNGV. Unmatched junction bases numbered 8, after V lost 5 bases and J lost 3 bases.

This sequence joins TRBV27 and TRBJ1-5, with 7 nucleotides matching TRBD1. V gave up 2 bases and J gave up 9 bases; unmatched junction bases: 7. The germline CDR1 and CDR2 sequences are MNHEY and SMNVEV (reference sequence). This CDR3 region has 14 residues. The CDR3 sequence is CASSLLRGKGPQHF. In DNA, the CDR3 is TGTGCCAGCAGTTTACTCAGGGGGAAGGGGCCCCAGCATTTT.

The rearrangement links TRBV7-2 to TRBJ2-7; TRBD2 matches at 11 bases. The CDR3 is made up of 15 amino acids. Germline lookup yields CDR1 SGHTA and CDR2 FQGNSA. The V gene end was trimmed by 4 bases and the J gene end by 2 bases; junction bases not matched to a gene: 4. CDR3 protein: CASSSPTSGTYEQYF. In DNA, the CDR3 is TGTGCCAGCAGCTCCCCGACTAGCGGGACCTACGAGCAGTACTTC.

This clone was detected only once. The sample has other DNA sequences that encode this CDR3 too. This chain connects TRBV10-3 to TRBJ2-7, with TRBD2 as a possible D gene (5 bases). The CDR3 is made up of 13 amino acids. Deletions cut 4 bases from V and 0 bases from J, with 7 bases between. Germline V CDR1 and CDR2: ENHRY, SYGVKD. The CDR3 nucleotides are TGTGCCATCAGTGGTGGGAGCTCCTACGAGCAGTACTTC. This gives the protein CAISGGSSYEQYF.